Listed below are T cell receptor beta chains from one sample, sequenced in a study of read filtering for tumor transcriptome and immune sequencing. In TCRdb, the reads were re-called with MiXCR into one record per CDR3 protein. The sample holds 100,000 to 150,000 distinct CDR3 sequences, 10% to 15% seen once. Sequencing was done on a sample of a population of CD138-negative cells sorted from bone marrow. These receptors originate from a donor at least 40 years old with multiple myeloma. Both conserved end residues are part of each CDR3. The D gene is left open where the match is weak. Size is stated for part of the rows, as once, few or many counts, or as a class when the clone is expanded.

cdr3_nt | cdr3_aa | d_call | clone_size | v_call | cdr3_length | j_call
TGTGCCAGCTCGAGACAGGGGGCGGAGAACACCGGGGAGCTGTTTTTT | CASSRQGAENTGELFF | TRBD1 | many | TRBV2 | 16 | TRBJ2-2
TGCAGTGCCCTAGCAGGGGACGAAAAACTGTTTTTT | CSALAGDEKLFF | . | many | TRBV20-1 | 12 | TRBJ1-4
TGTGCCAGCAGCCAACGTGCAGGGGACACTGAAGCTTTCTTT | CASSQRAGDTEAFF | . | . | TRBV3-1 | 14 | TRBJ1-1
TGCGCCAGCAGCTTGGGCGGGGGGCAGAACACTGAAGCTTTCTTT | CASSLGGGQNTEAFF | . | many | TRBV5-1 | 15 | TRBJ1-1
TGTGCCAGCAGCTTAGCTAGCGGGAGGGCCGTTGGGTACGAGCAGTACTTC | CASSLASGRAVGYEQYF | TRBD2 | many | TRBV7-8 | 17 | TRBJ2-7
TGCAGTGCTAGATTCGGGAGTGCAGATACGCAGTGTTTT | CSARFGSADTQCF | . | . | TRBV20-1 | 13 | TRBJ2-3
TGTGCCAGCAGCATCCACCCCCAAGGGGAGCAGTTCTTC | CASSIHPQGEQFF | . | many | TRBV7-9 | 13 | TRBJ2-1
TGCGCCAGCAGCCAATCGGGACAGGGGGTCGTCAAGACCCAGTACTTC | CASSQSGQGVVKTQYF | TRBD1 | few | TRBV4-1 | 16 | TRBJ2-5
TGCAGTGCTAGGGGGTATGACAGGGTGCGACAGCCCCAGCATTTT | CSARGYDRVRQPQHF | TRBD1 | many | TRBV20-1 | 15 | TRBJ1-5
TGTGCCAGCAGCCCGGGGGGACTAGCGGCCTACGAGCAGTACTTC | CASSPGGLAAYEQYF | TRBD2 | . | TRBV5-4 | 15 | TRBJ2-7
TGCAGCGCCCAGACAGGGGGCGATCAGCCCCAGCATTTT | CSAQTGGDQPQHF | TRBD1 | few | TRBV29-1 | 13 | TRBJ1-5
TGTGCCAGCAGCAAGTGGGAGGGCGGCCAGCCCCAGCATTTT | CASSKWEGGQPQHF | . | many | TRBV5-5 | 14 | TRBJ1-5
TGCAGTGTTGGACGGAGCAATCAGCCCCAGCATTTT | CSVGRSNQPQHF | . | many | TRBV20-1 | 12 | TRBJ1-5
TGTGCCAGCAGCTTAGGAGGAGGGTTCGGTGAAAAACTGTTTTTT | CASSLGGGFGEKLFF | . | many | TRBV7-9 | 15 | TRBJ1-4
TGTGCCAGCAGTTTAGGTCTCGGCGGAACTAGCAATCAGCCCCAGCATTTT | CASSLGLGGTSNQPQHF | . | many | TRBV12-3/TRBV12-4 | 17 | TRBJ1-5
TGCAGCGTTGCGACTAACAAAGGAAACACCATATATTTT | CSVATNKGNTIYF | . | . | TRBV29-1 | 13 | TRBJ1-3
TGCAGCTTTCAGCCCACAGATACGCAGTATTTT | CSFQPTDTQYF | . | few | TRBV29-1 | 11 | TRBJ2-3
TGTGCCAGCGCGTCCTTCGAGGGCGTTAGCTCCTACAATGAGCAGTTCTTC | CASASFEGVSSYNEQFF | . | many | TRBV28 | 17 | TRBJ2-1
TGTGCCAGCACCGAAAAAGTTGAGCAGTTCTTC | CASTEKVEQFF | . | many | TRBV7-2 | 11 | TRBJ2-1
TGCAGTGCTAGAGATACGGGGGACAGCCAAGAGACCCAGTACTTC | CSARDTGDSQETQYF | . | many | TRBV20-1 | 15 | TRBJ2-5
TGCAGTGCTATCTCGCCAGGGCGGGATTCACCCCTCCACTTT | CSAISPGRDSPLHF | . | many | TRBV20-1 | 14 | TRBJ1-6
TGTGCCAGCAGAAGTTTCTCTGGCTACAATGAGCAGTTCTTC | CASRSFSGYNEQFF | . | many | TRBV5-4 | 14 | TRBJ2-1
TGTGCCAGCAGTGAACTTTCGACATACGGCAATCAGCCCCAGCATTTT | CASSELSTYGNQPQHF | . | many | TRBV2 | 16 | TRBJ1-5
TGTGCCAGCAGGGCTCTAGCGGGAGACACCGGGGAGCTGTTTTTT | CASRALAGDTGELFF | TRBD2 | . | TRBV6-1 | 15 | TRBJ2-2
TGTGCCAGCAGTGGGGACAGGGGGTCCTATGGCTACACCTTC | CASSGDRGSYGYTF | TRBD1 | many | TRBV6-1 | 14 | TRBJ1-2
TGTGCCAGCAGTAACGGGGGGAACACTGAAGCTTTCTTT | CASSNGGNTEAFF | . | many | TRBV6-6 | 13 | TRBJ1-1
TGTGCCTGGAAAATGGAAGAGACTGAAGCTTTCTTT | CAWKMEETEAFF | . | many | TRBV30 | 12 | TRBJ1-1
TGCGCCAGCAGTCATCTCTCGGGACAGGGGTACTTC | CASSHLSGQGYF | TRBD1 | few | TRBV23-1 | 12 | TRBJ2-5
TGTGCCAGCAGCCTTAGCGGGGGGGGCACAGATACGCAGTATTTT | CASSLSGGGTDTQYF | TRBD2 | few | TRBV11-2 | 15 | TRBJ2-3
TGTGCCAGTAGTACAAGCGTTAGGGGCACAGATACGCAGTATTTT | CASSTSVRGTDTQYF | . | many | TRBV19 | 15 | TRBJ2-3
TGCAGTGCTAGCCTCCGCTCCTACGAGCAGTACTTC | CSASLRSYEQYF | . | many | TRBV20-1 | 12 | TRBJ2-7
TGTGCCAGCAGCCAAACTAGGGGCTCCTACAATGAGCAGTTCTTC | CASSQTRGSYNEQFF | . | many | TRBV3-1 | 15 | TRBJ2-1
TGCAGTGCTAGAGGTAGCGGACCCTACAATGAGCAGTTCTTC | CSARGSGPYNEQFF | . | many | TRBV20-1 | 14 | TRBJ2-1
TGTGCCAGTACAAACGGGGGTGATACGCAGTATTTT | CASTNGGDTQYF | . | many | TRBV19 | 12 | TRBJ2-3
TGTGCCAGCAGAAGACAGGGCCCTAGCAATCAGCCCCAGCATTTT | CASRRQGPSNQPQHF | TRBD1 | many | TRBV2 | 15 | TRBJ1-5
TGCGCCAGCAAGAGGGACAGGGGCAAAAATGAGCAGTTCTTC | CASKRDRGKNEQFF | TRBD1 | many | TRBV5-1 | 14 | TRBJ2-1
TGTGCCAGCAGCTGGACACTGGGAACTGAGCAGTTCTTC | CASSWTLGTEQFF | . | many | TRBV7-3 | 13 | TRBJ2-1
TGCGCCAGCAGTCCAGGGGGTTTAACCAATCAGCCCCAGCATTTT | CASSPGGLTNQPQHF | TRBD1 | many | TRBV5-1 | 15 | TRBJ1-5